These 5 T cell receptor beta chains originate from one sample sequenced in a study of blood T cell repertoires in COVID-19. Sequencing was performed with immunoSEQ multiplex PCR; in TCRdb, only in-frame clones are kept and a portion is missing. Seen here are 100,000 to 150,000 clones, approximately 90% observed once, and the top ten hold less than 8%. The sequenced sample consisted of peripheral blood. The origin of the receptors is a man in his fifties with acute or convalescent COVID-19.

Only one count was recorded for this clone. This chain's CDR3 is CASARGLEVSYTF. The CDR3 DNA sequence: TGTGCCTCGGCCAGGGGCCTCGAGGTGTCCTACACCTTC. This rearrangement joins TRBV30 to TRBJ1-2; weak D call: TRBD1 (6 bases). CDR3 length: 13 residues. Germline V gene data show CDR1 as GTSNPN and CDR2 as SVGIG (reference sequence). Trimming pared 7 bases from V and 10 bases from J, leaving 22 bases between.

The rearrangement uses TRBV5-4 and TRBJ2-2, with 11 positions matching TRBD2. The length of the CDR3 is 19 residues. The germline gives CDR1 SGHNT, CDR2 YYREEE (reference sequence). V gave up 4 bases and J gave up 2 bases; unmatched junction bases: 13. The CDR3, as DNA: TGTGCCAGCAGCGACCGGTGGCTAGCGGGAGGTAGAAACACCGGGGAGCTGTTTTTT. Translation: CASSDRWLAGGRNTGELFF.

The sample holds one count of this clone. The chain employs TRBV6-2 or TRBV6-3 and TRBJ2-7, with D hard to call. There are 11 residues in the CDR3. The V and J ends lost 6 bases and 9 bases respectively, with 12 bases between them. Germline values: CDR1 MNHEY, CDR2 SVGEGT. The CDR3 is CASSTNGGQYF. CDR3 DNA sequence: TGTGCCAGCAGCACCAACGGCGGGCAGTACTTC.

The chain is built from TRBV29-1 and TRBJ2-3, with a weak D call TRBD2 (5 bases). V dropped 7 bases and J dropped 3 bases, with 5 bases sitting between them. Germline V gene data show CDR1 as SQVTM and CDR2 as ANQGSEA. CDR3 length: 10 residues. The CDR3 is CSGGTDTQYF. CDR3 coding DNA: TGCAGCGGAGGGACAGATACGCAGTATTTT.

V usage is TRBV4-3 and J usage is TRBJ1-5, with D possibly being TRBD1 (6 bases). V gave up 0 bases and J gave up 5 bases, with 14 bases separating them. CDR1 and CDR2 from the germline V gene are LGHNA and YSLEER. The length of the CDR3 is 16 residues. The CDR3 protein is CASSQDVLDSHQPQHF. CDR3 in DNA: TGCGCCAGCAGCCAAGATGTCTTGGACAGCCATCAGCCCCAGCATTTT.